The entry that follows covers one TCR beta chain sequence. Individually, cDNA molecules had unique molecular identifiers attached to them. TCRdb reprocessed the 5' RACE reads with MiXCR, giving one entry per CDR3 protein. The sample has 65,000 to 80,000 distinct CDR3 sequences, 11% seen once. After removal of 1 base from V and 4 bases from J, the junction contained 4 bases not matched to a gene. Germline V CDR1 and CDR2: LNHNV, YYDKDF (reference sequence). The CDR3 is 15 amino acids. This entry belongs to a study of early T cells in non-severe SARS-CoV-2 infection. Overall study context: Bulk RNA isolated from unsorted whole blood underwent sequencing; chains were not paired.

Sequenced input: whole blood. The chain is built from TRBV15 and TRBJ1-5; 7 bases are shared with TRBD1. The sequence came from an adult who was a healthcare worker with PCR-confirmed SARS-CoV-2 infection or an uninfected control (not recorded which). CDR3 sequence (DNA): TGTGCCACCAGCAGAGGACAGGGATTAAATCAGCCCCAGCATTTT. This translates into CATSRGQGLNQPQHF. Variable domain in full (rest from reference TRBV15 and TRBJ1-5): DAMVIQNPRYQVTQFGKPVTLSCSQTLNHNVMYWYQQKSSQAPKLLFHYYDKDFNNEADTPDNFQSRRPNTSFCFLDIRSPGLGDTAMYLCATSRGQGLNQPQHFGDGTRLSIL.